The 24 T cell receptor beta chains presented below share a single source sample, sequenced in a study of human T cells and chemical hapten exposure. Time point in this sample: patch test 1, 2 weeks after DPC sensitization. Stated treatment: therapeutic diphenylcyclopropenone sensitization with weekly scalp DPC. TCRdb reprocessed the RACE reads via MiXCR and lists one record per CDR3 protein. The sample holds about 120,000 distinct CDR3 sequences; approximately 14% are singletons and the top ten take 0.8% to 1%. This sample comprised whole blood, obtained in connection with sensitization to the hapten diphenylcyclopropenone (DPC). These receptors all come from a man aged 18-30 years with alopecia areata. Some clones in this sample may be carry-over from other donors' samples.

This clonotype appeared many times. The chain uses TRBV29-1 and TRBJ1-2; 9 bases agree with TRBD1. In germline, CDR1 is SQVTM, CDR2 ANQGSEA. J lost 6 bases, V lost 7 bases, and 12 bases had no gene match. The CDR3 is made up of 14 amino acids. DNA of the CDR3: TGCAGCGCCGACCCGGGACAGGGAGGGGATGGCTACACCTTC. Translation: CSADPGQGGDGYTF.

The V call is TRBV12-5, the J call TRBJ2-1; 7 nucleotides match TRBD2. After removal of 7 bases from V and 10 bases from J, the junction contained 13 bases not matched to a gene. CDR1 and CDR2 from the germline V gene are LGHNT and FRNRAP. CDR3 length: 14 amino acids. CDR3 bases: TGTGCTAGTGCCAAAACGGAGCGGGGAGGGGAGCAGTTCTTC. Its translation is CASAKTERGGEQFF.

The genes are TRBV11-2 and TRBJ1-6; D uncertain. This CDR3 is built from 15 residues. Germline-derived CDR1 and CDR2 are SGHAT and FQNNGV. Trimming left V 0 bases short and J 9 bases short, with 12 bases between. CDR3 protein: CASSLESARGSPLHF. For the CDR3, the DNA is TGTGCCAGCAGCTTAGAATCGGCCCGGGGTTCACCCCTCCACTTT. Based on the CDR3 plus reference TRBV11-2 and TRBJ1-6, the full variable domain is EAGVAQSPRYKIIEKRQSVAFWCNPISGHATLYWYQQILGQGPKLLIQFQNNGVVDDSQLPKDRFSAERLKGVDSTLKIQPAKLEDSAVYLCASSLESARGSPLHFGNGTRLTVT.

This clonotype was recorded a few times. The chain employs TRBV29-1 and TRBJ1-4, with D uncertain. Germline V gives CDR1 SQVTM, CDR2 ANQGSEA. Deletions cut 0 bases from V and 4 bases from J, with 12 bases between. The length of the CDR3 is 15 residues. In DNA, the CDR3 is TGCAGCGTTGAAGATCTAGGAGCCCGTAATGAAAAACTGTTTTTT. It codes for CSVEDLGARNEKLFF. Looking up the rest from reference TRBV29-1 and TRBJ1-4 gives the full variable domain: SAVISQKPSRDICQRGTSLTIQCQVDSQVTMMFWYRQQPGQSLTLIATANQGSEATYESGFVIDKFPISRPNLTFSTLTVSNMSPEDSSIYLCSVEDLGARNEKLFFGSGTQLSVL.

The V and J genes are TRBV20-1 and TRBJ2-2; 7 bases are shared with TRBD2. The CDR3 spans 14 residues. J was trimmed by 4 bases and V by 6 bases; bases with no gene match: 8. CDR1 is DFQATT, CDR2 SNEGSKA, per germline (reference sequence). The DNA of the CDR3 is TGCAGTGCCCGTCCAGCGGGGCTCACCGGGGAGCTGTTTTTT. Its translation is CSARPAGLTGELFF.

In this sample, this clonotype turned up a few times. The rearrangement uses TRBV15 and TRBJ2-3; 7 nucleotides agree with TRBD2. V lost 5 bases to trimming and J lost 2 bases; unmatched junction nucleotides: 10. The germline CDR1 and CDR2 sequences are LNHNV and YYDKDF (reference sequence). The CDR3 extends over 16 amino acids. The CDR3 sequence: CATSSRLADFTDTQYF. The CDR3 coding sequence is TGTGCCACCAGCTCTCGACTAGCCGACTTCACAGATACGCAGTATTTT. The full variable domain, rest sourced from reference TRBV15 and TRBJ2-3, is DAMVIQNPRYQVTQFGKPVTLSCSQTLNHNVMYWYQQKSSQAPKLLFHYYDKDFNNEADTPDNFQSRRPNTSFCFLDIRSPGLGDTAMYLCATSSRLADFTDTQYFGPGTRLTVL.

This chain uses TRBV7-9 with TRBJ1-2; unclear D gene. Germline V gives CDR1 SEHNR, CDR2 FQNEAQ (reference sequence). CDR3 length equals 16 residues. Trimming pared 1 base from V and 4 bases from J, leaving 16 bases between. This chain's CDR3 is CASSLEVRASGYGYTF. The DNA of the CDR3 is TGTGCCAGCAGCTTAGAGGTTAGGGCTAGCGGCTATGGCTACACCTTC.

There are a few counts of this clonotype. The J gene is TRBJ1-4, the V gene TRBV12-3 or TRBV12-4, with a tentative D call TRBD1 (5 bases). Between the trimmed V and J ends, which lost 6 bases and 6 bases, there was a span of 14 bases. The CDR3 extends over 14 amino acids. CDR3 in DNA: TGTGCCAGCAGGAGACAAGGGGCTGATGAAAAACTGTTTTTT. It specifies CASRRQGADEKLFF.

J is TRBJ1-1 and V is TRBV10-3, with a tentative D call TRBD1 (6 bases). The CDR3 runs to 13 residues. CDR1 is ENHRY, CDR2 SYGVKD, per germline. Trimming took 5 bases from V and 0 from J, leaving 7 bases between them. CDR3 nucleotides: TGTGCCATCAGTAGGACAGTGAACACTGAAGCTTTCTTT. Translating it yields CAISRTVNTEAFF.

This clonotype turned up a few times. The V and J genes are TRBV7-2 and TRBJ2-7; no firm D call. Trimming stripped 1 base from V and 5 bases from J, with 9 bases between. In germline, CDR1 is SGHTA, CDR2 FQGNSA. The CDR3 has 13 amino acids. The CDR3 nucleotides are TGTGCCAGCAGCTTAGTTGCGGTGGACGAGCAGTACGTC. Its protein is CASSLVAVDEQYV.

This clonotype has only a few counts. The chain carries TRBV11-3 and TRBJ2-2, with TRBD2 as a possible D gene (6 bases). The CDR3 length is 13 residues. Germline CDR1 SGHNT, CDR2 YENEEA. Trimming removed 4 bases at V and 10 bases at J, with 13 bases between. The CDR3 reads CASSYGLQSELFF. The CDR3 region has the DNA TGTGCCAGCAGCTACGGACTACAGTCGGAGCTGTTTTTT.

This chain connects TRBV12-5 to TRBJ2-7; D unclear. Germline V CDR1 and CDR2: LGHNT, FRNRAP. The CDR3 totals 14 residues. Trimming removed 7 bases at V and 3 bases at J, with 16 bases between. The DNA for the CDR3 is TGTGCTAGTGCCTTTTCCGTCTGGGGCTACGAGCAGTACGTC. This gives the protein CASAFSVWGYEQYV.

This clonotype was detected only a few times. The J gene is TRBJ1-2, the V gene TRBV5-1; D is undetermined. The length of the CDR3 is 13 residues. Germline CDR1 reads SGHRS; CDR2 reads YFSETQ. Trimming took off 0 bases at V and 3 bases at J, with 6 bases between the two ends. CDR3 nucleotide sequence: TGCGCCAGCAGCTTGGTAGGCGACTATGGCTACACCTTC. Amino acid sequence: CASSLVGDYGYTF.

The gene calls are TRBV18 and TRBJ1-3, with D hard to call. V lost 0 bases, J lost 2 bases, and 23 bases lay in between. Germline CDR1 KGHSH, CDR2 LQKENI. This CDR3 has 20 residues. CDR3 amino acids: CASSPPKDLRTLFTGNTIYF. The DNA of the CDR3 is TGTGCCAGCTCACCACCGAAGGACCTTAGGACCCTATTCACTGGAAACACCATATATTTT.

The V gene is TRBV29-1, the J gene TRBJ2-7; tentative D call: TRBD2 (6 bases). V was pared by 4 bases and J by 3 bases, with 13 bases between. Germline V gene lookup returns CDR1 SQVTM and CDR2 ANQGSEA. This CDR3 is 13 amino acids long. The CDR3 DNA reads TGCAGCGTTGTCAAGGGACTTGGCTACGAGCAGTACTTC. Amino acids: CSVVKGLGYEQYF.

This chain connects TRBV28 to TRBJ2-7; TRBD2 matches 8 bases. Germline CDR1 MDHEN, CDR2 SYDVKM. This CDR3 region has 11 residues. CDR3 bases: TGTGGGTCGGGGGGGAGTTACGAGCAGTACTTC. The encoded protein is CGSGGSYEQYF. Drawing the rest from reference TRBV28 and TRBJ2-7, the complete variable domain is DVKVTQSSRYLVKRTGEKVFLECVQDMDHENMFWYRQDPGLGLRLIYFSYDVKMKEKGDIPEGYSVSREKKERFSLILESASTNQTSMYLCGSGGSYEQYFGPGTRLTVT.

The chain has TRBV6-6 and TRBJ1-1; D gene unclear. V lost 6 bases, J lost 0 bases, and 11 bases lay in between. The CDR3 is 14 amino acids. Germline V gives CDR1 MNHNY, CDR2 SVGAGI (reference sequence). The CDR3 here is CASRSPIVNTEAFF. CDR3 nucleotide sequence: TGTGCCAGCAGATCTCCAATCGTGAACACTGAAGCTTTCTTT.

The CDR3 DNA reads as TGTGCCAGCAGACGACAGGGAAGCCCCCTTCTCTACGAGCAGTACTTC. Translated: CASRRQGSPLLYEQYF. This sequence joins TRBV6-6 and TRBJ2-7; 7 nucleotides line up with TRBD1. V shed 6 bases, J shed 3 bases, and the junction held 14 bases outside the gene matches. CDR1 MNHNY and CDR2 SVGAGI come from the germline V gene (reference sequence). This CDR3 is 16 amino acids long.

This clonotype came up a few times. The chain has TRBV3-1 and TRBJ2-6, with D hard to call. Trimming stripped 0 bases from V and 0 bases from J, with 3 bases between. There are 15 residues in the CDR3. Germline V lookup: CDR1 LGHDT, CDR2 YNNKEL (reference sequence). The CDR3 reads CASSQEVSGANVLTF. The CDR3 DNA is TGTGCCAGCAGCCAAGAGGTCTCTGGGGCCAACGTCCTGACTTTC.

This clonotype was observed many times. The chain recombines TRBV18 with TRBJ2-1; perhaps TRBD2 as D (6 bases). From germline, CDR1 is KGHSH and CDR2 LQKENI. The CDR3 is made up of 16 amino acids. Trimming cost V 3 bases and J 5 bases, with 17 bases left between them. CDR3 in amino acids: CASSPRREQTDNEQFF. As DNA, the CDR3 is TGTGCCAGCTCACCTCGGAGGGAACAAACAGACAATGAGCAGTTCTTC.

This clonotype has ten or more counts. The rearrangement links TRBV28 to TRBJ1-1; tentatively, D is TRBD1 (5 bases). The V gene lost 2 bases and the J gene lost 0 bases, with 16 bases spanning the gap. From germline, CDR1 is MDHEN and CDR2 SYDVKM. The CDR3 is made up of 17 amino acids. As DNA, the CDR3 is TGTGCCAGCAGTTTAGGCGCGGGGGTCTGGTTGAACACTGAAGCTTTCTTT. Translating it yields CASSLGAGVWLNTEAFF. Combining the CDR3 with reference TRBV28 and TRBJ1-1 gives the whole variable domain DVKVTQSSRYLVKRTGEKVFLECVQDMDHENMFWYRQDPGLGLRLIYFSYDVKMKEKGDIPEGYSVSREKKERFSLILESASTNQTSMYLCASSLGAGVWLNTEAFFGQGTRLTVV.

Only a few counts were recorded for this clonotype. The CDR3: CASSGYASGTEAFF. The DNA for the CDR3 is TGTGCCAGCAGTGGATACGCCTCCGGCACTGAAGCTTTCTTT. This chain uses TRBV25-1 with TRBJ1-1; D not resolved. V lost 4 bases and J 4 bases, leaving 13 bases between the germline ends. The CDR3 runs to 14 residues. Germline V gives CDR1 MGHDK, CDR2 SYGVNS.

The V and J genes are TRBV6-2 or TRBV6-3 and TRBJ2-7; D is ambiguous. Trimming removed 5 bases at V and 3 bases at J, with 14 bases between. The germline CDR1 and CDR2 sequences are MNHEY and SVGEGT. The length of the CDR3 is 14 residues. The DNA for the CDR3 is TGTGCCAGCAGTAAACGGGCCCTAGTCTACGAGCAGTACTTC. Its translation: CASSKRALVYEQYF.

This rearrangement joins TRBV29-1 to TRBJ1-1, with D possibly TRBD1 on 5 matching bases. V lost 6 bases and J 4 bases, leaving 12 bases between the germline ends. The germline gives CDR1 SQVTM, CDR2 ANQGSEA. CDR3 length: 12 residues. Written as DNA, the CDR3 is TGCAGCGTGGGGGACGGGAGCACTGAAGCTTTCTTT. Its translation is CSVGDGSTEAFF.